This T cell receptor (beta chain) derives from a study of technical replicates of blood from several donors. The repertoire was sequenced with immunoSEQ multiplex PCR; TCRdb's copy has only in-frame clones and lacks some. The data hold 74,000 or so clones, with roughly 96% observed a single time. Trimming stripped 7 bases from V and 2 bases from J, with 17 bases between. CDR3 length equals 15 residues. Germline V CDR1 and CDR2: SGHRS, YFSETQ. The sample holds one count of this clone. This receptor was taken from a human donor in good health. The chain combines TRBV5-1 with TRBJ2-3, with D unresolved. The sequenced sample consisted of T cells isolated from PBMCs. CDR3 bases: TGCGCCAGCCAATTGGGCAGCTTGATCACAGATACGCAGTATTTT. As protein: CASQLGSLITDTQYF.